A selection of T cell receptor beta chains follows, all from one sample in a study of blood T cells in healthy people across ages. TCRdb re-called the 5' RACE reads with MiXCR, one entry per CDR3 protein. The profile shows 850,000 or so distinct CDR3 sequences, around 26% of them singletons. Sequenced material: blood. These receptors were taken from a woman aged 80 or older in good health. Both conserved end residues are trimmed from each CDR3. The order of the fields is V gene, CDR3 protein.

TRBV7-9,ASSRMTESATNEKLF
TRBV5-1,ASSSVGPQETQY
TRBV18,ASSPYPSTDTQY
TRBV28,ASRQGYGYT
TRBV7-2,ASSLGTRDRYT
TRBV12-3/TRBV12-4,ASRPGETSTIQY
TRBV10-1,ASSERIGQKSSYNSPLH
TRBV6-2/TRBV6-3,ASSYSIQGPISGANVLT
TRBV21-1,ASSKHGPRTGGYIPLH
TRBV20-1,SASEEGGSNQPQH
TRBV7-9,ASSFDGGREAF
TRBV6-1,ASSEWEQY
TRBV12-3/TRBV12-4,ASSLNGDSLSYGYT
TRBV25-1,ASSEYGTGVEQY
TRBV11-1,ANSYRTGSGGYT
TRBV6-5,ASSDYGRGTEAF
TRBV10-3,AISYREGETQY
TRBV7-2,ASIRTTAPNYGYT
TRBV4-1,ASSQIDRASLSNYGYT
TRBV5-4,ASSPQGMPYNEQF
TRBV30,AWSDPVLAGPVGTQY
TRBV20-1,SARDRMLGWGSNQPQH
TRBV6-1,AGRQGQETRY
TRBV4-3,ASSQRTGVATNEKLF
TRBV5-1,ASSLTQGAGGYNEQF
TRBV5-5,ASSLGPILAKNIQY
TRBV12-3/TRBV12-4,ASKRRDLGSTDTQY
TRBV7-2,ASSANRGQETQY
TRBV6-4,ASSDSPSGDTQY
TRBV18,ASSPDLEETQY
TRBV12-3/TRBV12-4,ASSLSGTQY
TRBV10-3,AISESKGVADTQY
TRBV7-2,ASSLANSRNEKRF
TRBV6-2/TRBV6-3,ASSYRTRLTDTQY
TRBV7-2,ASSRGLTGELF
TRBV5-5,ASSPLPDQPQH
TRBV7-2,ASSLGGGREGYT
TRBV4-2,ASSQDGTSGARTGELF
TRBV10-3,AIRAGGTEAF